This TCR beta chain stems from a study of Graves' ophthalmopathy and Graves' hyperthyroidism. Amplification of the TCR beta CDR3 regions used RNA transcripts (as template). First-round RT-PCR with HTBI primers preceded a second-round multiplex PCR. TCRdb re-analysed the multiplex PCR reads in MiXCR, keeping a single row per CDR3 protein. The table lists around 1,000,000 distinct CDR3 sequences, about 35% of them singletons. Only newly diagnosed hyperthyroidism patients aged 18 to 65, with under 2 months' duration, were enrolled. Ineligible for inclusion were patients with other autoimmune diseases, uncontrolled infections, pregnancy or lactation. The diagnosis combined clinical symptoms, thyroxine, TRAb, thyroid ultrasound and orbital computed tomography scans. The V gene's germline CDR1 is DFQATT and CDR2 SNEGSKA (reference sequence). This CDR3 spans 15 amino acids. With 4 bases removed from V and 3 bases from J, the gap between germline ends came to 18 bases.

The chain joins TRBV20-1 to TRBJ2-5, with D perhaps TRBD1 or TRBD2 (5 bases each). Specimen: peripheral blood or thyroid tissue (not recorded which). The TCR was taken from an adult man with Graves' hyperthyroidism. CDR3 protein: CSATPIVGVKETQYF. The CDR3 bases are TGCAGTGCTACCCCGATCGTGGGGGTTAAAGAGACCCAGTACTTC.